The 20 T cell receptor beta chains below all came from one sample that was sequenced in a study of vaccination effects on CD4 cells after COVID-19. Some clones are missing from TCRdb's copy, which holds only in-frame ones; the method was immunoSEQ multiplex PCR. The sample holds 29,000 or so clones; about 74% are singletons and the top ten take about a sixth. Antigens for these TCRs are unknown. Ahead of sequencing, the ViraFEST assay grew antigen-specific CD4+ T cells using viral peptide pools. Isolation of CD4+ T cells took place after 10 to 11 days of culture. Either the BNT162b2 or mRNA-1273 vaccine was given to participants in two doses. The sample consisted of CD4+ T cells from PBMCs cultured with HCoV-OC43 spike peptides, taken after COVID-19 vaccination. Subset meaning: HCoV-OC43 spike overlapping peptide pool stimulation. The receptors here all came from a human donor who received a COVID-19 vaccine.

The chain joins TRBV5-1 to TRBJ2-5; TRBD1 matches 10 bases. Germline trimming cut 0 bases from V and 5 bases from J; bases unmatched to any gene: 4. The CDR3 is 15 residues long. Germline lookup yields CDR1 SGHRS and CDR2 YFSETQ. The chain's CDR3 is CASSLGDRGKETQYF. The CDR3 bases are TGCGCCAGCAGCTTGGGGGACAGGGGAAAGGAGACCCAGTACTTC. The whole variable domain, remainder taken from reference TRBV5-1 and TRBJ2-5, is KAGVTQTPRYLIKTRGQQVTLSCSPISGHRSVSWYQQTPGQGLQFLFEYFSETQRNKGNFPGRFSGRQFSNSRSEMNVSTLELGDSALYLCASSLGDRGKETQYFGPGTRLLVL.

CDR3 in amino acids: CASSIGVRVGNSPLHF. The CDR3 region has the DNA TGTGCCAGTAGTATAGGAGTGCGGGTAGGGAATTCACCCCTCCACTTT. The chain combines TRBV19 with TRBJ1-6; D unresolved. Germline V lookup: CDR1 LNHDA, CDR2 SQIVND (reference sequence). Trimming removed 1 base from V and 7 bases from J, with 14 bases in between. CDR3 length: 16 residues.

The V and J genes are TRBV7-8 and TRBJ1-5; D perhaps matches TRBD1 (6 bases). Germline-derived CDR1 and CDR2 are SGHVS and FQNEAQ. CDR3 length: 14 amino acids. V was clipped by 1 base and J by 4 bases, with 8 bases between them. The CDR3 loop is CASSLDRDNQPQHF. CDR3 nucleotides: TGTGCCAGCAGCTTAGACAGGGATAATCAGCCCCAGCATTTT.

The rearrangement links TRBV5-1 to TRBJ1-4; D may be TRBD1 (5 bases). The CDR3 totals 15 residues. Germline V CDR1 and CDR2: SGHRS, YFSETQ. V was clipped by 0 bases and J by 8 bases, with 14 bases between them. The CDR3 protein is CASSLEVGVGEKLFF. CDR3 bases: TGCGCCAGCAGCTTGGAGGTGGGGGTAGGCGAAAAACTGTTTTTT.

This chain uses TRBV5-1 with TRBJ2-3; 8 bases align to TRBD2. CDR3 size: 16 residues. Germline V CDR1 and CDR2: SGHRS, YFSETQ. The J segment lost 2 bases and the V segment lost 4 bases, leaving 9 bases of the junction unmatched. The CDR3 sequence is CASSPGGGGPTDTQYF. CDR3 sequence (DNA): TGCGCCAGCAGCCCGGGGGGCGGGGGGCCCACAGATACGCAGTATTTT.

This clone came up once. This chain links TRBV6-4 with TRBJ1-6; D may be TRBD1 (5 bases). The CDR3 spans 14 residues. CDR1 is MRHNA and CDR2 is SNTAGT in the germline V gene. Trimming cost V 4 bases and J 7 bases, with 11 bases left between them. The CDR3 reads CASSAVGTNSPLHF. CDR3 sequence (DNA): TGTGCCAGCAGTGCTGTAGGGACCAATTCACCCCTCCACTTT.

This clone was found once. This chain uses TRBV18 with TRBJ1-2; the D is unclear. The germline V gene has CDR1 KGHSH and CDR2 LQKENI. This CDR3 is built from 12 residues. Trimming left V 1 base short and J 6 bases short, with 6 bases between. The CDR3 bases are TGTGCCAGCTCACCACAGGGTAATGGCTACACCTTC. It is translated as CASSPQGNGYTF.

In this sample, this clone turned up once. The chain has TRBV5-6 and TRBJ2-7; TRBD1 matches 7 bases. Germline assignment: CDR1 SGHDT and CDR2 YYEEEE. V dropped 2 bases and J dropped 2; count of bases not matched to a gene: 4. The CDR3 consists of 14 residues. The CDR3 reads CASSFWDRPYEQYF. The CDR3 DNA is TGTGCCAGCAGCTTCTGGGACAGACCCTACGAGCAGTACTTC.

The chain recombines TRBV5-4 with TRBJ2-3, with D unresolved. The CDR3 length is 13 residues. Trimming left V 2 bases short and J 1 base short, with 5 bases between. Germline lookup yields CDR1 SGHNT and CDR2 YYREEE (reference sequence). CDR3 region: CASSFSGTDTQYF. The DNA for the CDR3 is TGTGCCAGCAGCTTCAGTGGCACAGATACGCAGTATTTT.

This clone was observed a handful of times. The genes are TRBV3-1 (or the pseudogene TRBV3-2) and TRBJ2-7; D gene uncertain. Trimming took 10 bases from V and 7 from J, leaving 20 bases between them. CDR1 and CDR2 from the germline V gene are LGHDT and YNNKEL (reference sequence). The CDR3 contains 13 residues. CDR3 region: CATGQSNVGEQYF. CDR3 bases: TGTGCCACGGGCCAAAGCAATGTGGGGGAGCAGTACTTC.

V usage is TRBV18 and J usage is TRBJ1-1, with unresolved D. The CDR3 length is 12 residues. V was pared by 4 bases and J by 3 bases, with 6 bases between. Germline CDR1 reads KGHSH; CDR2 reads LQKENI. As DNA, the CDR3 is TGTGCCAGCTCACTCAGCTACACTGAAGCTTTCTTT. It specifies CASSLSYTEAFF.

This clone occurred a few times. The rearrangement joins TRBV3-1 (or the pseudogene TRBV3-2) to TRBJ1-3; no firm D call. This CDR3 has 15 residues. Trimming took 5 bases from V and 0 from J, leaving 11 bases between them. The germline V gene has CDR1 LGHDT and CDR2 YNNKEL (reference sequence). This CDR3 is CASSNTGNSGNTIYF. The CDR3 DNA sequence: TGTGCCAGCAGCAATACGGGGAACTCTGGAAACACCATATATTTT.

The chain uses TRBV25-1 and TRBJ1-3, with D hard to call. CDR1 is MGHDK, CDR2 SYGVNS, per germline. V lost 4 bases to trimming and J lost 4 bases, with 11 bases between them. The CDR3 is 14 residues long. The CDR3 DNA is TGTGCCAGCAGTGCCCATCGATCGGGAAACACCATATATTTT. Translating it yields CASSAHRSGNTIYF.

This clone was counted between two and nine times. The chain has TRBV24-1 and TRBJ2-1; no clear D. Between the trimmed V and J ends, which lost 4 bases and 5 bases, there was a span of 8 bases. The CDR3 has 13 amino acids. Germline values: CDR1 KGHDR, CDR2 SFDVKD. In DNA, the CDR3 is TGTGCCACCAGTGACCCGCACCACAATGAGCAGTTCTTC. It encodes CATSDPHHNEQFF.

This clone has only a few counts. The rearrangement joins TRBV11-2 to TRBJ1-2; D is unresolved. V lost 6 bases, J lost 6 bases, and 14 bases lay in between. Germline V gives CDR1 SGHAT, CDR2 FQNNGV. The CDR3 is 13 residues long. As DNA, the CDR3 is TGTGCCAGCAGTTTGGACCGGGGAAATGGCTACACCTTC. It codes for CASSLDRGNGYTF.

The rearrangement links TRBV5-1 to TRBJ1-1; TRBD1 might be the D (6 bases). From germline, CDR1 is SGHRS and CDR2 YFSETQ. Trimming removed 1 base from V and 7 bases from J, with 23 bases in between. The CDR3 totals 17 residues. The CDR3 nucleotides read TGCGCCAGCAGCTTGTCTGCCCGGGCCTCGACAGGTGGTGAAGCTTTCTTT. This codes for CASSLSARASTGGEAFF.

The rearrangement uses TRBV15 and TRBJ1-2, with D uncertain. Germline-derived CDR1 and CDR2 are LNHNV and YYDKDF (reference sequence). The CDR3 sequence is 12 residues long. V lost 0 bases, J lost 7 bases, and 6 bases lay in between. The CDR3 reads CATSRDQGGYTF. DNA for the CDR3: TGTGCCACCAGCAGAGACCAAGGTGGCTACACCTTC. The full variable domain, in which reference TRBV15 and TRBJ1-2 provide the parts outside the CDR3, is DAMVIQNPRYQVTQFGKPVTLSCSQTLNHNVMYWYQQKSSQAPKLLFHYYDKDFNNEADTPDNFQSRRPNTSFCFLDIRSPGLGDTAMYLCATSRDQGGYTFGSGTRLTVV.

This clone showed up just a few times. The chain has TRBV7-8 and TRBJ2-7, with D possibly TRBD1 on 5 matching bases. Looked up from germline, CDR1 is SGHVS and CDR2 is FQNEAQ. Trimming took off 2 bases at V and 2 bases at J, with 10 bases between the two ends. The CDR3 has 14 amino acids. The CDR3 DNA sequence: TGTGCCAGCAGCTTAAGGGGCTATCCCTACGAGCAGTACTTC. Translated: CASSLRGYPYEQYF.

The CDR3: CAWSGWRGGTDTQYF. The CDR3 DNA follows: TGTGCCTGGAGTGGTTGGCGGGGCGGCACAGATACGCAGTATTTT. This sequence joins TRBV30 and TRBJ2-3; a weak D match, TRBD2 (6 bases). The CDR3 contains 15 residues. Germline CDR1 GTSNPN, CDR2 SVGIG (reference sequence). Trimming left V 1 base short and J 1 base short, with 12 bases between.

The CDR3 DNA follows: TGTGCCAGCTCACCAGTTTCTTCTGACCCCTCCTACAATGAGCAGTTCTTC. This gives the protein CASSPVSSDPSYNEQFF. The chain recombines TRBV18 with TRBJ2-1, with no clear D. The V end lost 2 bases, the J end lost 0 bases, and 14 bases lay between the germline ends. The CDR3 extends over 17 amino acids. Germline V gives CDR1 KGHSH, CDR2 LQKENI.